This entry describes one T cell receptor (beta chain). The sample originates from a study of blood T cell repertoires in COVID-19. The age range of participants was about 18 to 100 years, with residence in approximately 25 US areas. TCRdb keeps only in-frame clones here, not all; method: immunoSEQ multiplex PCR. The sample contains a few hundred thousand clones, less than 90% of which appear only once. Trimming cost V 2 bases and J 2 bases, with 13 bases left between them. CDR3 length: 15 residues. Germline CDR1 and CDR2: SGHRS and YFSETQ. This rearrangement joins TRBV5-1 to TRBJ1-2; D uncertain. The sequence came from a woman aged 30 to 39 who had recovered from COVID-19. The sequenced material came from PBMCs or T cells enriched from blood (not recorded which). DNA of the CDR3: TGCGCCAGCAGCTTACCCAACGCGGGGAACTATGGCTACACCTTC. Residues: CASSLPNAGNYGYTF.